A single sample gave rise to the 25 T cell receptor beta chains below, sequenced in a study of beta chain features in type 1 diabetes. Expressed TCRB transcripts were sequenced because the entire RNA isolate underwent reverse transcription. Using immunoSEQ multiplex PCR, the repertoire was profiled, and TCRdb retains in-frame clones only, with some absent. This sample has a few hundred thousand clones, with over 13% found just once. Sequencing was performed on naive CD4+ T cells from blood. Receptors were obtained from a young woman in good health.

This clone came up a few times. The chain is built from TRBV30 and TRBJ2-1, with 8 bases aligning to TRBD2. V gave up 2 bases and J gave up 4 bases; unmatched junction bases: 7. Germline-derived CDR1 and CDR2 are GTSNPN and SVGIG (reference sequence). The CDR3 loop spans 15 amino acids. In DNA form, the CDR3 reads TGTGCCTGGAGTTATGGTAGCGGGAATTACAATGAGCAGTTCTTC. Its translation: CAWSYGSGNYNEQFF.

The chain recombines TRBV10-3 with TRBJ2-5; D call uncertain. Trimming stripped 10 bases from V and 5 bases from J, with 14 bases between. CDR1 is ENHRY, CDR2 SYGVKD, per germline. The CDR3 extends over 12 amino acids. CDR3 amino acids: CATGSVQETQYF. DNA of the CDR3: TGTGCCACCGGAAGCGTTCAGGAGACCCAGTACTTC.

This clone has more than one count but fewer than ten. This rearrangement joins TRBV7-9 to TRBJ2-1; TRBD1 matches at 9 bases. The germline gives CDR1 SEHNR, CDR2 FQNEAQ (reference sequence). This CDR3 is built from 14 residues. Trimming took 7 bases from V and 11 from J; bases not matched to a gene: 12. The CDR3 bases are TGTGCCAGCACTAAACCCGGGACAGGGCGACAGCAGTTCTTC. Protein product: CASTKPGTGRQQFF.

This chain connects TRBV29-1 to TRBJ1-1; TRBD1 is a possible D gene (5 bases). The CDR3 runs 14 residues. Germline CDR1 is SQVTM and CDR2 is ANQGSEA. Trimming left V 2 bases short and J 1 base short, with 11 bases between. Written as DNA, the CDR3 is TGCAGCGTTGAAATTCGCAGGGCGAACACTGAAGCTTTCTTT. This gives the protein CSVEIRRANTEAFF.

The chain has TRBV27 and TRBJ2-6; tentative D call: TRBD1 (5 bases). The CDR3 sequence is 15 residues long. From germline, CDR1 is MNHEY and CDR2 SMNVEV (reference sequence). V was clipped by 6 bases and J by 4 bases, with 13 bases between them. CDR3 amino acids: CASSDRGAGANVLTF. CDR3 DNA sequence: TGTGCCAGCAGCGATAGGGGTGCCGGGGCCAACGTCCTGACTTTC.

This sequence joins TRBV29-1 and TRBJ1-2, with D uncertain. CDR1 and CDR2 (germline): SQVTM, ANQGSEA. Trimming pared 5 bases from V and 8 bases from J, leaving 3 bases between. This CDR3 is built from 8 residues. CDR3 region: CSVQGYTF. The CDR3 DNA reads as TGCAGCGTTCAGGGCTACACCTTC.

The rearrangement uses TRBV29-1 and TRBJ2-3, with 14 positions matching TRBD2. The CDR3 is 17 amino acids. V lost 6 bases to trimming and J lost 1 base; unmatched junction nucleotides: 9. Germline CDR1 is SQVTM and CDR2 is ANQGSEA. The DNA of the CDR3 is TGCAGCGTCCTACAGCCGGGACTAGCGGGGGGCACAGATACGCAGTATTTT. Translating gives CSVLQPGLAGGTDTQYF.

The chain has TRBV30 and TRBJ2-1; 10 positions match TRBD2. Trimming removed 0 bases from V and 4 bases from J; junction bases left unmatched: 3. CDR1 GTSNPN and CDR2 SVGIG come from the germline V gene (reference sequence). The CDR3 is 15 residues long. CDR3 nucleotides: TGTGCCTGGAGTGTACTTAGCGGGGGGTACAATGAGCAGTTCTTC. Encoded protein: CAWSVLSGGYNEQFF.

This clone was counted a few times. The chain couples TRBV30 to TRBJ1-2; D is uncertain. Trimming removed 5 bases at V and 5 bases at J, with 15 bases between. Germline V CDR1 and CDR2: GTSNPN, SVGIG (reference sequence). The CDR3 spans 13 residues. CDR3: CAWSALPGYGYTF. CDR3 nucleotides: TGTGCCTGGTCTGCACTCCCGGGGTATGGCTACACCTTC.

CDR3 sequence (DNA): TGTGCCACCAGCAGGGTACAGTCCTACGAGCAGTACTTC. It codes for CATSRVQSYEQYF. The chain joins TRBV15 to TRBJ2-7; no definite D call. Germline V gene sequence: CDR1 LNHNV, CDR2 YYDKDF (reference sequence). Trimming took 3 bases from V and 1 from J, leaving 7 bases between them. This CDR3 is 13 amino acids long.

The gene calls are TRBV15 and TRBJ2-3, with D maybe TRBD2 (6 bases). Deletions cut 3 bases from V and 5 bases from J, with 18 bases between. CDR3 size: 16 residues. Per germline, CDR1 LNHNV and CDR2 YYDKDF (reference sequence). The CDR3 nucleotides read TGTGCCACCAGCAGTTTCGGGGGAGGCCGGGGAGATACGCAGTATTTT. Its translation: CATSSFGGGRGDTQYF. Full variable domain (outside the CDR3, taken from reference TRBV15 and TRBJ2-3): DAMVIQNPRYQVTQFGKPVTLSCSQTLNHNVMYWYQQKSSQAPKLLFHYYDKDFNNEADTPDNFQSRRPNTSFCFLDIRSPGLGDTAMYLCATSSFGGGRGDTQYFGPGTRLTVL.

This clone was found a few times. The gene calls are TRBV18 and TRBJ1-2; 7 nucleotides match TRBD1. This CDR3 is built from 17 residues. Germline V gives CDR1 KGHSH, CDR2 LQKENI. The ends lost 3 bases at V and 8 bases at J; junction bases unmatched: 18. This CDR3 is CASSPTWTGLIYSGYTF. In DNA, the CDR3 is TGTGCCAGCTCACCCACCTGGACAGGTCTGATCTATTCCGGCTACACCTTC.

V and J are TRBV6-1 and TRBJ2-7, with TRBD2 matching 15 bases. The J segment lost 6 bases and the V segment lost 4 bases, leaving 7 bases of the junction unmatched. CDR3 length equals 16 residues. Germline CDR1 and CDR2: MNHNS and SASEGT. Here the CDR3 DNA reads TGTGCCAGCAGTGCCACTCCGGGACTAGCGGGAGGCGAGCAGTACTTC. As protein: CASSATPGLAGGEQYF.

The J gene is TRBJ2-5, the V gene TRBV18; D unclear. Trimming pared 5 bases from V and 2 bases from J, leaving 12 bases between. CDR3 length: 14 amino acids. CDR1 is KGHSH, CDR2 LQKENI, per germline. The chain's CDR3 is CASSTGIEQETQYF. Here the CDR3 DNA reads TGTGCCAGCTCAACGGGTATAGAGCAAGAGACCCAGTACTTC.

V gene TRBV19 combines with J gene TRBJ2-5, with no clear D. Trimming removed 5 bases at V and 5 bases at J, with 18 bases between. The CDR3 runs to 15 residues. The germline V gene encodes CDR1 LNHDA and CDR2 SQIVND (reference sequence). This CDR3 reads CASSPPTNRLETQYF. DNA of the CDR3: TGTGCCAGTAGTCCCCCGACAAATCGCTTGGAGACCCAGTACTTC.

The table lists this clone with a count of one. The CDR3 DNA is TGTGCCAGCAGTGAGACCGGGAGCCATCAGCCCCAGCATTTT. Encoded protein: CASSETGSHQPQHF. This chain joins TRBV25-1 and TRBJ1-5, with D hard to call. Per the germline V gene, CDR1 is MGHDK and CDR2 is SYGVNS. With 3 bases removed from V and 5 bases from J, the gap between germline ends came to 11 bases. The CDR3 is made up of 14 amino acids.

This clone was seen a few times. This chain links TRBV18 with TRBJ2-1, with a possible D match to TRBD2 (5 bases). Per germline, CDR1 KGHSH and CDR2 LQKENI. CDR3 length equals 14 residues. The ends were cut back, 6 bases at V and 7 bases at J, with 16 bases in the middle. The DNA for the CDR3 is TGTGCCAGCTCGCTAGCCGCGATCCTGAATGAGCAGTTCTTC. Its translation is CASSLAAILNEQFF.

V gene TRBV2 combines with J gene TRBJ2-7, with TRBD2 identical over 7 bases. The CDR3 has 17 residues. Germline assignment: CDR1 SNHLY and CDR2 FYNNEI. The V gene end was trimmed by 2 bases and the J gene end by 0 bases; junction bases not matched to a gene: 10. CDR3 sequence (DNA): TGTGCCAGCAGTGAATTCCAAATAGCGGGCAGCTCCTACGAGCAGTACTTC. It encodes CASSEFQIAGSSYEQYF.

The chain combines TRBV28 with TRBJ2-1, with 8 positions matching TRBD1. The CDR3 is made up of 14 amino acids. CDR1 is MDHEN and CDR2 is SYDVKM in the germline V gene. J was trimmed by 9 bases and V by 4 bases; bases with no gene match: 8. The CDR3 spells CASSSRTGRIEQFF. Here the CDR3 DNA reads TGTGCCAGCAGTTCCCGGACAGGGAGGATTGAGCAGTTCTTC. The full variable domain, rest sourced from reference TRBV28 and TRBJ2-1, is DVKVTQSSRYLVKRTGEKVFLECVQDMDHENMFWYRQDPGLGLRLIYFSYDVKMKEKGDIPEGYSVSREKKERFSLILESASTNQTSMYLCASSSRTGRIEQFFGPGTRLTVL.

Here the CDR3 DNA reads TGTGCCAGCAGCTTAATGCAACGGGTCGGGGAGCTGTTTTTT. It yields the protein CASSLMQRVGELFF. The chain couples TRBV13 to TRBJ2-2; the D is unclear. The length of the CDR3 is 14 residues. V dropped 2 bases and J dropped 7 bases, with 11 bases sitting between them. CDR1 is PRHDT, CDR2 FYEKMQ, per germline (reference sequence).

CDR3 DNA: TGTGCCTGGAGTCAACCCGGGACAAACTACGAGCAGTACTTC. Translated, it gives CAWSQPGTNYEQYF. The genes are TRBV30 and TRBJ2-5, with a weak D call TRBD1 (6 bases). The end of the DNA is better explained by TRBJ2-7, so the J call may be wrong. Germline V gives CDR1 GTSNPN, CDR2 SVGIG (reference sequence). This CDR3 region has 14 residues.

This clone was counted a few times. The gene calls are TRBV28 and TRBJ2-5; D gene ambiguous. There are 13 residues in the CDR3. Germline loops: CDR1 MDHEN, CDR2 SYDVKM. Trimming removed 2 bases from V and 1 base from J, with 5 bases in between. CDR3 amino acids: CASSLPGQETQYF. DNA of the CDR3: TGTGCCAGCAGTTTACCCGGCCAAGAGACCCAGTACTTC.

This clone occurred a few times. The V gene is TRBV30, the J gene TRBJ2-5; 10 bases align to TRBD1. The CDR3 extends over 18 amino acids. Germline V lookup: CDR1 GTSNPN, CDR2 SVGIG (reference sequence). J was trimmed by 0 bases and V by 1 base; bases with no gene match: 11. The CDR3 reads CAWSGQGALTMYQETQYF. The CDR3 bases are TGTGCCTGGAGTGGACAGGGGGCGCTGACTATGTACCAAGAGACCCAGTACTTC.

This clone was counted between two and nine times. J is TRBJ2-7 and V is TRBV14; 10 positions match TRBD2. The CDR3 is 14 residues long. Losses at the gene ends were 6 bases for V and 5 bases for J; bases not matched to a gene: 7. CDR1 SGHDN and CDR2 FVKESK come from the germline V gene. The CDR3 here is CASRTTGTSDEQYF. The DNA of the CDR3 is TGTGCCAGCAGAACTACCGGGACTAGCGACGAGCAGTACTTC.

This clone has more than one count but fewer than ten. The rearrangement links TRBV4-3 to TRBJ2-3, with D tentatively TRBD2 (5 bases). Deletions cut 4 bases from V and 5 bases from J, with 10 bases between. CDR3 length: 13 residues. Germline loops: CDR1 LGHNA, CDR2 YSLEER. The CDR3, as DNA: TGCGCCAGCAGCCCGAGGGCGGAAGATACGCAGTATTTT. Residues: CASSPRAEDTQYF.